One T cell receptor (beta chain) is described in this entry. Sequencing used immunoSEQ multiplex PCR; TCRdb keeps in-frame clones, though not all of them. The data show approximately 150,000 clones, with around 89% seen just once and roughly 4% held by the top ten. This specimen belongs to a study of radiation and T cells in renal cell carcinoma. Study context: Nephrectomy followed 15 Gy stereotactic body radiation by 4 weeks.

The time point here: baseline pretreatment blood. Treatment indicated: 15 Gy SBRT to primary tumor, nephrectomy 4 weeks later. The origin of this receptor is a woman in her sixties or seventies with renal cell carcinoma. This specimen consisted of blood, obtained from a patient whose treatment included radiotherapy and nephrectomy.

CDR3 sequence reads: CATSRAGELFF. The CDR3, as DNA: TGTGCCACCAGCAGGGCCGGGGAGCTGTTTTTT. The chain is built from TRBV15 and TRBJ2-2; D remains ambiguous. V was cut by 3 bases and J by 6 bases, with 2 bases left in between. The germline V gene has CDR1 LNHNV and CDR2 YYDKDF (reference sequence). The CDR3 runs to 11 residues.